What follows are 14 T cell receptor beta chains derived from one specimen sequenced in a study of blood T cell repertoires in COVID-19. Data came from immunoSEQ multiplex PCR; TCRdb stores just in-frame clones and leaves some out. The profile shows around 150,000 clones, around four fifths of them singletons. The specimen was peripheral blood. The receptors originated from a man in his 60s who had recovered from COVID-19.

This clone was counted between two and nine times. The rearrangement joins TRBV27 to TRBJ2-7; TRBD1 might be the D (6 bases). V shed 2 bases and J shed 5 bases, with 10 bases lying between them. The CDR3 covers 13 residues. Germline CDR1 is MNHEY and CDR2 is SMNVEV (reference sequence). Here the CDR3 reads CASSLMGADEQYF. Written as DNA, the CDR3 is TGTGCCAGCAGTTTAATGGGGGCCGACGAGCAGTACTTC.

This clone showed up just once. This sequence joins TRBV5-4 and TRBJ1-3; tentatively, D is TRBD1 (6 bases). V was pared by 0 bases and J by 7 bases, with 17 bases between. This CDR3 is built from 16 residues. Looked up from germline, CDR1 is SGHNT and CDR2 is YYREEE (reference sequence). In DNA form, the CDR3 reads TGTGCCAGCAGCTTGGCCGGACAGTATGTGGGGAACACCATATATTTT. Translating it yields CASSLAGQYVGNTIYF.

The sample holds one count of this clone. The chain is built from TRBV5-5 and TRBJ1-1; no definite D call. V was clipped by 1 base and J by 1 base, with 14 bases between them. The germline CDR1 and CDR2 sequences are SGHKS and YYEKEE (reference sequence). There are 16 residues in the CDR3. The CDR3: CASSLLVRGSNTEAFF. The CDR3 bases are TGTGCCAGCAGCTTGCTGGTAAGAGGGTCGAACACTGAAGCTTTCTTT.

The chain recombines TRBV12-5 with TRBJ2-1, with a possible D match to TRBD1 (6 bases). This CDR3 is built from 16 residues. From germline, CDR1 is LGHNT and CDR2 FRNRAP. V was shortened by 5 bases and J by 1 base, with 15 bases between the two germline ends. In DNA form, the CDR3 reads TGTGCTAGTGGTCAATACGGGACAAGTTCCTACAATGAGCAGTTCTTC. Protein product: CASGQYGTSSYNEQFF. Looking up the rest from reference TRBV12-5 and TRBJ2-1 gives the full variable domain: DARVTQTPRHKVTEMGQEVTMRCQPILGHNTVFWYRQTMMQGLELLAYFRNRAPLDDSGMPKDRFSAEMPDATLATLKIQPSEPRDSAVYFCASGQYGTSSYNEQFFGPGTRLTVL.

The J gene is TRBJ2-1, the V gene TRBV2; no definite D call. The V gene lost 7 bases and the J gene lost 3 bases, with 10 bases spanning the gap. This CDR3 contains 13 residues. Germline V gene lookup returns CDR1 SNHLY and CDR2 FYNNEI. The CDR3 sequence: CASTELSYNEQFF. Here the CDR3 DNA reads TGTGCCAGCACGGAGCTGAGCTACAATGAGCAGTTCTTC.

V gene TRBV20-1 combines with J gene TRBJ2-2, with TRBD2 identical over 8 bases. The V gene end was trimmed by 3 bases and the J gene end by 6 bases; junction bases not matched to a gene: 9. This CDR3 is built from 15 residues. Germline V gives CDR1 DFQATT, CDR2 SNEGSKA (reference sequence). As DNA, the CDR3 is TGCAGTGCTAGTCCCAGCGGGGGAGGTTCCGGGGAGCTGTTTTTT. Translation gives CSASPSGGGSGELFF.

The gene calls are TRBV5-1 and TRBJ2-7, with TRBD1 identical over 9 bases. The CDR3 consists of 15 residues. Losses at the gene ends were 4 bases for V and 2 bases for J; bases not matched to a gene: 7. Germline V gives CDR1 SGHRS, CDR2 YFSETQ. CDR3 coding DNA: TGCGCCAGCAGCGCCGGGGACAGGGATACCTACGAGCAGTACTTC. Its protein product is CASSAGDRDTYEQYF.

The J gene is TRBJ2-5, the V gene TRBV5-4; 8 bases are shared with TRBD2. This CDR3 is built from 15 residues. The trim removed 1 base at V and 5 bases at J, leaving 7 bases unmatched. Looked up from germline, CDR1 is SGHNT and CDR2 is YYREEE (reference sequence). In DNA, the CDR3 is TGTGCCAGCAGCTTGCCTGCTAGCGGGCGGGAGACCCAGTACTTC. Protein: CASSLPASGRETQYF. The variable domain in full, completed from reference TRBV5-4 and TRBJ2-5, reads ETGVTQSPTHLIKTRGQQVTLRCSSQSGHNTVSWYQQALGQGPQFIFQYYREEENGRGNFPPRFSGLQFPNYSSELNVNALELDDSALYLCASSLPASGRETQYFGPGTRLLVL.

The chain carries TRBV5-1 and TRBJ2-3, with TRBD2 identical over 7 bases. Germline CDR1 reads SGHRS; CDR2 reads YFSETQ. The CDR3 consists of 14 residues. V lost 8 bases and J lost 0; bases outside the gene matches: 6. This CDR3 reads CASGGDFSTDTQYF. The CDR3 nucleotides are TGCGCCAGTGGGGGGGACTTCAGCACAGATACGCAGTATTTT.

This rearrangement joins TRBV24-1 to TRBJ2-5; D is possibly TRBD1 (6 bases). Germline lookup yields CDR1 KGHDR and CDR2 SFDVKD. The germline V and J ends were trimmed by 4 bases and 2 bases, with 19 bases remaining between them. The CDR3 runs to 17 residues. This chain's CDR3 is CATSDPGTLKPQETQYF. The CDR3 DNA reads as TGTGCCACCAGTGACCCGGGGACACTCAAACCTCAAGAGACCCAGTACTTC.

The genes are TRBV7-2 and TRBJ1-1; a possible D gene is TRBD1 (5 bases). The germline V gene has CDR1 SGHTA and CDR2 FQGNSA. This CDR3 region has 15 residues. Between the trimmed V and J ends, which lost 5 bases and 4 bases, there was a span of 17 bases. In nucleotides, the CDR3 is TGTGCCAGCAGCCCCTTGTCGCAGGGAAGCACTGAAGCTTTCTTT. This sequence encodes CASSPLSQGSTEAFF.

The chain employs TRBV7-9 and TRBJ2-5; D might be TRBD2 (5 bases). Deletions cut 1 base from V and 5 bases from J, with 11 bases between. Germline V gene sequence: CDR1 SEHNR, CDR2 FQNEAQ (reference sequence). CDR3 length: 14 amino acids. The CDR3 is CASSLGSAGETQYF. CDR3 DNA sequence: TGTGCCAGCAGCTTAGGGTCTGCGGGTGAGACCCAGTACTTC.

The chain uses TRBV9 and TRBJ2-3; D is possibly TRBD2 (5 bases). CDR3 length: 14 amino acids. The V end was cut by 0 bases, the J end by 2 bases, with 7 bases between. In germline, CDR1 is SGDLS, CDR2 YYNGEE. DNA for the CDR3: TGTGCCAGCAGCGTAGCGGACTTCACAGATACGCAGTATTTT. Translation gives CASSVADFTDTQYF.

This clone was detected only a few times. The genes are TRBV4-2 and TRBJ2-1; a weak D match, TRBD2 (6 bases). The CDR3 spans 20 residues. Germline V gives CDR1 LGHNA, CDR2 YNFKEQ. Trimming removed 0 bases at V and 0 bases at J, with 21 bases between. The CDR3 here is CASSQEGRVRAGSSYNEQFF. CDR3 in DNA: TGTGCCAGCAGCCAAGAAGGAAGGGTCCGAGCGGGTAGCTCCTACAATGAGCAGTTCTTC.